The rows below give T cell receptor beta chains drawn from one sample of a study of blood T cell repertoires in COVID-19. Libraries were prepared by immunoSEQ multiplex PCR; TCRdb keeps only in-frame clonotypes and omits some of them. The table shows 200,000 to 300,000 clones, with roughly 80% occurring only once. The specimen was peripheral blood. The source of these receptors is an elderly woman with acute or convalescent COVID-19. CDR3s include the opening cysteine and the closing phenylalanine or tryptophan. A D gene is named only where the DNA matches it firmly. Size is stated for part of the rows, as once, few or many counts, or as a class when the clone is expanded.

TRBJ1-3 NA NA TRBV2 TGTGCCAGCAGTGAGATGGGGAGTTCTGGAAACACCATATATTTT CASSEMGSSGNTIYF
TRBJ1-3 NA NA TRBV10-2 TGCGCCGGAAGACAGAACTCTGGAAACACCATATATTTT CAGRQNSGNTIYF
TRBJ1-5 few NA TRBV27 TGTGCCAGCAGTTCACTGACAGTTTCTAATCAGCCCCAGCATTTT CASSSLTVSNQPQHF
TRBJ1-5 NA NA TRBV27 TGTGCCAGCAGTTTATGCCCGATATTAGGACACCCTCACAAGCCCCAGCATTTT CASSLCPILGHPHKPQHF
TRBJ2-7 NA TRBD2 TRBV5-4 TGTGCCAGCAGCACGAGACTAGCGGGGTCCTACGAGCAGTACTTC CASSTRLAGSYEQYF
TRBJ2-1 once TRBD1 TRBV5-6 TGTGCCAGCAGCTTGGGGCAGGGGGCGGATCGAGAGCAGTTCTTC CASSLGQGADREQFF
TRBJ2-3 NA NA TRBV19 TGTGCCAGCAGTCGCTCCCAGTCAAATACGCAGTATTTT CASSRSQSNTQYF
TRBJ2-5 NA TRBD1 TRBV3-1/TRBV3-2 TGTGCCAGCAGCCAAGACCCGGGACAGGGGGTAAGGGAGACCCAGTACTTC CASSQDPGQGVRETQYF
TRBJ1-6 NA NA TRBV14 TGTGCCAGCAGCCAAGAGAGGTCTTCACCCCTCCACTTT CASSQERSSPLHF
TRBJ2-3 NA TRBD1 TRBV25-1 TGTGCCAGCACTTACAGGGGGAAAGATACGCAGTATTTT CASTYRGKDTQYF
TRBJ1-1 NA NA TRBV9 TGTGCCAGCAGCGTAGTGCCAGACTCACGAGCTTTCTTT CASSVVPDSRAFF
TRBJ2-3 NA TRBD1 TRBV7-7 TGTGCCAGCAGCAAAGACAGGGGAAGCACAGATACGCAGTATTTT CASSKDRGSTDTQYF
TRBJ2-7 NA NA TRBV3-1/TRBV3-2 TGTGCCAGCAGCCAACGCGGAACCTACGAGCAGTACTTC CASSQRGTYEQYF
TRBJ2-1 NA TRBD2 TRBV7-8 TGTGCCAGCAGCTCACTAGCGGGGGCTTTCAATGAGCAGTTCTTC CASSSLAGAFNEQFF
TRBJ1-1 NA TRBD1 TRBV11-2 TGTGCCAGCAGCCCCCGGACAGGGGGGATGAACACTGAAGCTTTCTTT CASSPRTGGMNTEAFF
TRBJ2-1 once NA TRBV9 TGTGCCAGCAGCGTAGTAGTGCGCGATGAGCAGTTCTTC CASSVVVRDEQFF